This TCR beta chain was observed in a study of breast tumors, draining lymph nodes, adjacent tissues (dated by TCRdb to 2016 to 2017). For the study in its entirety: The study compared TCR beta repertoires across tumor, adjacent nontumor tissue and axillary lymph nodes from breast cancer patients. In human breast cancer, the study set out to evaluate how tumor, surrounding tissue and draining lymph node repertoires relate to one another and whether T cells may move between these sites.

Worth noting for this clonotype: It has no known antigen specificity. No per-base quality is available; no much larger clone lies one base away.

Via the germline V gene, CDR1 is MNHNS and CDR2 SASEGT. Compared with germline, V lacks 8 bases and J lacks 14 bases; bases without a gene match: 8. Its CDR3 holds 11 amino acids, cysteine through phenylalanine. The read is trimmed to its CDR3 DNA, 33 bases read in frame from base 1. Instrument on record: Illumina HiSeq 2000. Multiplex PCR amplification was used to build the TCR beta chain libraries. High-throughput sequencing was used to analyze the amplified TCR beta chain products. TCRdb took the public reads, trimmed them with fastp at Q25, ran MiXCR for clone calling and kept in-frame beta chains. When rows share a CDR3 protein, they turn into one entry using the most common DNA and genes. In all, the sample holds around 290,000 distinct CDR3 sequences, and 30% to 35% of those were seen once. Around 1.1% of the sample rests with the top ten. Results and caveats for the whole study, not just this receptor: The data were considered consistent with the idea that most tumor T cells come from the lymph node and then expand in tumor tissue. The similarity between tumor and nontumor tissue repertoires was significantly greater in luminal-like breast cancer than in basal-like breast cancer. The conclusion that tumor T cells originate in lymph nodes was framed as consistent with a hypothesis rather than directly demonstrated. T-cell repertoire diversity in tumors was found to be lower than in lymph nodes but higher than in nontumor tissue, and preferential V and J gene usage was observed.

Lymph node samples were obtained from the axillary draining lymph nodes of breast cancer patients. Sequencing was performed on axillary lymph node tissue. Recombination linked TRBV6-1 to TRBJ2-3, and TRBD1 matches 9 of the central bases. This receptor was taken from a female donor with breast cancer. Some clones in this sample may be carry-over from other donors' samples. The CDR3 has the sequence CASGSGTGLYF. The sequenced DNA: TGTGCCAGCGGGAGCGGGACAGGGCTGTATTTT.